The 14 T cell receptor beta chains given below trace back to one sample, sequenced in a study of blood T cell repertoires in COVID-19. Data came from immunoSEQ multiplex PCR; TCRdb stores just in-frame clones and leaves some out. The table records 120,000 to 150,000 clones, roughly 84% of them present only once. Input material: PBMCs or T cells enriched from blood (not recorded which). The receptors here all came from a woman in her fifties or sixties who had been exposed to COVID-19.

The V and J genes are TRBV7-6 and TRBJ1-1; TRBD1 aligns across 9 bases. This CDR3 comprises 15 residues. After removal of 6 bases from V and 0 bases from J, the junction contained 5 bases not matched to a gene. Per the germline V gene, CDR1 is SGHVS and CDR2 is FNYEAQ. The CDR3 spells CASRGTGLVNTEAFF. Written as DNA, the CDR3 is TGTGCCAGCAGAGGGACAGGGCTCGTGAACACTGAAGCTTTCTTT.

The chain carries TRBV19 and TRBJ1-1, with D perhaps TRBD1 (5 bases). Trimming stripped 5 bases from V and 0 bases from J, with 13 bases between. CDR3 length equals 15 residues. Germline V gene lookup returns CDR1 LNHDA and CDR2 SQIVND (reference sequence). Written as DNA, the CDR3 is TGTGCCAGTAGTTGGAGGGGAACTCTGAACACTGAAGCTTTCTTT. It specifies CASSWRGTLNTEAFF.

This clone was detected only once. V is TRBV9 and J is TRBJ2-1; 11 positions agree with TRBD2. This CDR3 is built from 16 residues. V gave up 0 bases and J gave up 4 bases; unmatched junction bases: 3. The V gene's germline CDR1 is SGDLS and CDR2 YYNGEE. The CDR3 DNA reads as TGTGCCAGCAGCGTAGGGCTAGCGGGGGGTTACAATGAGCAGTTCTTC. Amino acid sequence: CASSVGLAGGYNEQFF.

This clone appeared a few times. The rearrangement uses TRBV4-1 and TRBJ2-3; 12 bases are shared with TRBD2. This CDR3 has 17 residues. The V gene's germline CDR1 is MGHRA and CDR2 YSYEKL. V shed 1 base and J 5 bases; nucleotides not matched to a gene: 7. CDR3 loop: CASSQGASGGARDTQYF. DNA of the CDR3: TGCGCCAGCAGCCAAGGAGCTAGCGGGGGGGCCAGAGATACGCAGTATTTT.

The chain recombines TRBV5-4 with TRBJ2-7; 7 bases line up with TRBD2. CDR1 and CDR2 (germline): SGHNT, YYREEE (reference sequence). The trim removed 9 bases at V and 6 bases at J, leaving 18 bases unmatched. This CDR3 has 15 amino acids. CDR3 coding DNA: TGTGCCACCCCGGGACTACCTAACCTTGGGCTCGAGCAGTACTTC. As protein: CATPGLPNLGLEQYF.

The chain recombines TRBV6-1 with TRBJ2-7, with 8 bases that match TRBD1. Germline CDR1 reads MNHNS; CDR2 reads SASEGT. The ends lost 2 bases at V and 6 bases at J; junction bases unmatched: 9. The CDR3 spans 15 residues. Written as DNA, the CDR3 is TGTGCCAGCAGTGAAAGTCTTGGGACAGGATTCGAGCAGTACTTC. It encodes CASSESLGTGFEQYF.

This chain connects TRBV20-1 to TRBJ2-7; TRBD2 is a possible D gene (7 bases). V dropped 3 bases and J dropped 2 bases, with 11 bases sitting between them. CDR1 is DFQATT, CDR2 SNEGSKA, per germline (reference sequence). This CDR3 has 13 amino acids. This CDR3 is CSASRGAAYEQYF. CDR3 nucleotides: TGCAGTGCTAGTCGGGGGGCCGCCTACGAGCAGTACTTC.

The gene calls are TRBV12-5 and TRBJ1-3; the D gene is possibly TRBD1 (5 bases). V shed 2 bases and J shed 0 bases, with 14 bases lying between them. Germline loops: CDR1 LGHNT, CDR2 FRNRAP. CDR3 length equals 17 residues. This chain's CDR3 is CASGLSSWGGSGNTIYF. CDR3 bases: TGTGCTAGTGGTTTGTCCAGCTGGGGGGGCTCTGGAAACACCATATATTTT. Together with reference TRBV12-5 and TRBJ1-3, the CDR3 gives the full variable domain: DARVTQTPRHKVTEMGQEVTMRCQPILGHNTVFWYRQTMMQGLELLAYFRNRAPLDDSGMPKDRFSAEMPDATLATLKIQPSEPRDSAVYFCASGLSSWGGSGNTIYFGEGSWLTVV.

V is TRBV5-1 and J is TRBJ2-7; 9 bases are shared with TRBD1. The V gene end was trimmed by 0 bases and the J gene end by 6 bases; junction bases not matched to a gene: 4. CDR1 SGHRS and CDR2 YFSETQ come from the germline V gene. The CDR3 sequence is 14 residues long. The chain's CDR3 is CASSLEQGAVEQYF. As DNA, the CDR3 is TGCGCCAGCAGCTTGGAACAGGGGGCAGTCGAGCAGTACTTC.

V is TRBV7-8 and J is TRBJ1-4; D might be TRBD1 (5 bases). Germline V gene data show CDR1 as SGHVS and CDR2 as FQNEAQ. This CDR3 region has 15 residues. Trimming removed 5 bases from V and 6 bases from J, with 16 bases in between. The CDR3 protein is CASSARGEGDEKLFF. CDR3 coding DNA: TGTGCCAGCAGCGCCCGAGGGGAGGGTGATGAAAAACTGTTTTTT.

The V and J genes are TRBV7-9 and TRBJ2-1; D perhaps matches TRBD1 (5 bases). This CDR3 has 16 amino acids. Germline loops: CDR1 SEHNR, CDR2 FQNEAQ (reference sequence). The ends were cut back, 0 bases at V and 0 bases at J, with 9 bases in the middle. The CDR3 nucleotides read TGTGCCAGCAGCTTAGCGCTTCAGGGCTCCTACAATGAGCAGTTCTTC. Its protein product is CASSLALQGSYNEQFF.

This chain uses TRBV7-2 with TRBJ2-7; TRBD1 agrees at 9 bases. With V trimmed by 3 bases and J by 6 bases, 6 bases remained unmatched. From germline, CDR1 is SGHTA and CDR2 FQGNSA. The CDR3 is 14 amino acids. DNA for the CDR3: TGTGCCAGCAGCTTCGGGACAGGGCGGCCCGAGCAGTACTTC. It specifies CASSFGTGRPEQYF.

V usage is TRBV19 and J usage is TRBJ1-2; 8 bases match TRBD1. Trimming at V came to 7 bases and at J to 7 bases, leaving 11 bases not matched to a gene. Germline V gives CDR1 LNHDA, CDR2 SQIVND (reference sequence). The CDR3 contains 14 residues. As DNA, the CDR3 is TGTGCCAGTAACCCAGCCGGACAGGGAGGTGGCTACACCTTC. It specifies CASNPAGQGGGYTF.

This chain links TRBV3-1 (or the pseudogene TRBV3-2) with TRBJ2-6; D possibly corresponds to TRBD2 (5 bases). This CDR3 region has 16 residues. V lost 2 bases to trimming and J lost 1 base, with 9 bases between them. From germline, CDR1 is LGHDT and CDR2 YNNKEL (reference sequence). The CDR3 nucleotides are TGTGCCAGCAGCCAATCGGGGTTATCTGGGGCCAACGTCCTGACTTTC. Translation gives CASSQSGLSGANVLTF.